The sequence of this T cell receptor beta chain was determined in a study of identical twins. Study-wide results and caveats: The models systematically underestimated how much out-of-frame TCR alpha was shared in monozygotic twins. Abundant cord blood beta clonotypes carried fewer insertions; memory repertoires showed none.

This clonotype was counted ten times or more. Antigen: not known. From the 5' RACE reads, TCRdb called clonotypes with MiXCR, one entry per CDR3 protein. This sample has fewer than 550,000 distinct CDR3 sequences, with approximately 14% found just once. The same data also contributed to another study, on yellow fever vaccine responses in identical twins.

Source material: CD4+ T cells sorted from blood. The sequence was obtained from a woman aged 18-29 years in good health.

CDR3 DNA: TGTGCCAGCAGTTTATGGGAGTGGCTAGAGCCTGAAGCAGATACGCAGTATTTT. It specifies CASSLWEWLEPEADTQYF. The chain joins TRBV28 to TRBJ2-3; no clear D gene. Germline CDR1 is MDHEN and CDR2 is SYDVKM. The V end was cut by 0 bases, the J end by 4 bases, with 20 bases between. The length of the CDR3 is 18 residues. Filled out from reference TRBV28 and TRBJ2-3, the complete variable domain reads DVKVTQSSRYLVKRTGEKVFLECVQDMDHENMFWYRQDPGLGLRLIYFSYDVKMKEKGDIPEGYSVSREKKERFSLILESASTNQTSMYLCASSLWEWLEPEADTQYFGPGTRLTVL.